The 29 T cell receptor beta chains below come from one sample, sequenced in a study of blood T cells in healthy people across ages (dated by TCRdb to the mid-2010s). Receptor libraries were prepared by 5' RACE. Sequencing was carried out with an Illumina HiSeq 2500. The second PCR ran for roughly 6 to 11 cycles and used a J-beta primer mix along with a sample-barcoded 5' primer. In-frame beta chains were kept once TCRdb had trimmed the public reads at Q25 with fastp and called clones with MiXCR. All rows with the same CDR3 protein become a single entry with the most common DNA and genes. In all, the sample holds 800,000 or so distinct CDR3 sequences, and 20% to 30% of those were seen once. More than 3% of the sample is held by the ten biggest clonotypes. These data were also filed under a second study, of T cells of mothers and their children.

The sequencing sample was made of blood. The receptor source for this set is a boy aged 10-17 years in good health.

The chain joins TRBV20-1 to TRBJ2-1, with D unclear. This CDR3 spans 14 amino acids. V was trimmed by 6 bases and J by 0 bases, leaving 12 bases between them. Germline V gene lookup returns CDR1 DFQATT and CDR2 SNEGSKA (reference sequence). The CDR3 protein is CSAPVKSSYNEQFF. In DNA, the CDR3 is TGCAGTGCCCCCGTGAAGAGCTCCTACAATGAGCAGTTCTTC.

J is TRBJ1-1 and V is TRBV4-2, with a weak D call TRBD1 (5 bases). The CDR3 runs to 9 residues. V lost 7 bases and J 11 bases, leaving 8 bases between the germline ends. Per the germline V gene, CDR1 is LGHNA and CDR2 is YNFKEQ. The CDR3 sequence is CASKGFAFF. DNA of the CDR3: TGTGCCAGCAAGGGGTTTGCTTTCTTT.

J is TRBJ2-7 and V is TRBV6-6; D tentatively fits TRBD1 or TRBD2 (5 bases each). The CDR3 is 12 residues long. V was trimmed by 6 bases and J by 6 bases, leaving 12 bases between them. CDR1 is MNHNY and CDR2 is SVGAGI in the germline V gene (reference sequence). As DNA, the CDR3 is TGTGCCAGCAGGGGGGTTAGAAGCGAGCAGTACGTC. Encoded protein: CASRGVRSEQYV.

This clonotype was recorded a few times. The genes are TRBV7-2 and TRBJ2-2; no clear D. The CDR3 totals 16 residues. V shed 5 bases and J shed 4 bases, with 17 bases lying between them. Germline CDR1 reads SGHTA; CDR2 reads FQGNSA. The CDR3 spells CASSPRTLATTGELFF. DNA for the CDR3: TGTGCCAGCAGCCCCAGGACCCTGGCCACCACCGGGGAGCTGTTTTTT. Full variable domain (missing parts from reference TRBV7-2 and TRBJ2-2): GAGVSQSPSNKVTEKGKDVELRCDPISGHTALYWYRQSLGQGLEFLIYFQGNSAPDKSGLPSDRFSAERTGGSVSTLTIQRTQQEDSAVYLCASSPRTLATTGELFFGEGSRLTVL.

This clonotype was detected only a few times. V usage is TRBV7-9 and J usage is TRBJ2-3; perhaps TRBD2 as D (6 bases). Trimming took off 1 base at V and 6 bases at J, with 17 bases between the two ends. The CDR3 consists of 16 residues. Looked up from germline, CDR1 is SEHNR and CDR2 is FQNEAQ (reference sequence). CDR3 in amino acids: CASSLGDGGMVDTQYF. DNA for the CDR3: TGTGCCAGCAGCTTAGGTGACGGGGGAATGGTGGATACGCAGTATTTT. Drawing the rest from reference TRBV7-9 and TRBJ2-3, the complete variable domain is DTGVSQNPRHKITKRGQNVTFRCDPISEHNRLYWYRQTLGQGPEFLTYFQNEAQLEKSRLLSDRFSAERPKGSFSTLEIQRTEQGDSAMYLCASSLGDGGMVDTQYFGPGTRLTVL.

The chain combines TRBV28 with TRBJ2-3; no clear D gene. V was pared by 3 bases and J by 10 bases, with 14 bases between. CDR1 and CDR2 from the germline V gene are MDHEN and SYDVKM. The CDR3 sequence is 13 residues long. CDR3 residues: CASSLPTVLSQYF. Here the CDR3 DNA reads TGTGCCAGCAGTTTGCCGACCGTCTTGTCGCAGTATTTT.

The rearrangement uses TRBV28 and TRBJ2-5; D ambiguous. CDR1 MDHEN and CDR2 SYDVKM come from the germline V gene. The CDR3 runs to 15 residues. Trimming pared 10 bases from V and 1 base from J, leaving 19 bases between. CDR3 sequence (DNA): TGTGCCACCTACACGGTGGCCAGAGCCCAAGAGACCCAGTACTTC. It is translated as CATYTVARAQETQYF.

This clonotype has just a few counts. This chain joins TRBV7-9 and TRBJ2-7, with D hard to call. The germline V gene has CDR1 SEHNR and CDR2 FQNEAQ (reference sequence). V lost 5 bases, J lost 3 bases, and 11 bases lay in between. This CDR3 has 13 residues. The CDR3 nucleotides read TGTGCCAGCAGCCGCGAAACCCTCTACGAGCAGTACTTC. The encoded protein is CASSRETLYEQYF.

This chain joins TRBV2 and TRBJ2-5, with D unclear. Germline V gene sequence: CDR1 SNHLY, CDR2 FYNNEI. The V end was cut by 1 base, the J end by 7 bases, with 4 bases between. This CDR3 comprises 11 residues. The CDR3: CASSEGGTQYF. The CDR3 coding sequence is TGTGCCAGCAGTGAAGGGGGGACCCAGTACTTC.

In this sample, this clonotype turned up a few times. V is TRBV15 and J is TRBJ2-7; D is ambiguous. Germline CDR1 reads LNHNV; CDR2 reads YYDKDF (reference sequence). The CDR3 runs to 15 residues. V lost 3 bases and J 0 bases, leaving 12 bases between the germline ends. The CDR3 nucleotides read TGTGCCACCAGCAGGCGCCGGGCCTCCTCCTACGAGCAGTACTTC. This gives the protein CATSRRRASSYEQYF.

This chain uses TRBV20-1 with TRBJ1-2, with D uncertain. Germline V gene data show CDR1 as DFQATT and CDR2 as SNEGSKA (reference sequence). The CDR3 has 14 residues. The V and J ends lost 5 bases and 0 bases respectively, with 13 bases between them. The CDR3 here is CSASRPITNYGYTF. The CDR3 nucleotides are TGCAGTGCTTCCAGGCCCATTACTAACTATGGCTACACCTTC.

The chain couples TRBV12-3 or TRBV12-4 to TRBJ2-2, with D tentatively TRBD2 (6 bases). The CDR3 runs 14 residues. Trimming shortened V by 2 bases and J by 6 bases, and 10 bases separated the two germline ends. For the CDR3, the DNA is TGTGCCAGCAGTTTATCGGGGGTCGCCGGGGAGCTGTTTTTT. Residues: CASSLSGVAGELFF.

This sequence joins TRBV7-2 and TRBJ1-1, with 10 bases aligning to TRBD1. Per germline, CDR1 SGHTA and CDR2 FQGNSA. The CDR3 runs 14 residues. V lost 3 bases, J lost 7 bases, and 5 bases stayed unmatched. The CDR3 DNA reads TGTGCCAGCAGCTTTTTGGACAGGGGGATTGAAGCTTTCTTT. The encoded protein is CASSFLDRGIEAFF.

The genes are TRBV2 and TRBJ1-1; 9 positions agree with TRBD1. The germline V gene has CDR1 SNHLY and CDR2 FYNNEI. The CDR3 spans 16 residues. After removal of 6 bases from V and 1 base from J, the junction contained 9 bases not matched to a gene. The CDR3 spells CASSVPGQGPNTEAFF. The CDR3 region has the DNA TGTGCCAGCAGCGTCCCGGGACAGGGACCGAACACTGAAGCTTTCTTT.

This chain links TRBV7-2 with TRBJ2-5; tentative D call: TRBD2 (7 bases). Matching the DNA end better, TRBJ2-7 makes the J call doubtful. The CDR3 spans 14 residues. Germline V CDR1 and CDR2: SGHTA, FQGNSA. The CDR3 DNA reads TGTGCCAGCAGCTTATCGCGGGGGCTATACGAGCAGTACTTC. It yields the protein CASSLSRGLYEQYF.

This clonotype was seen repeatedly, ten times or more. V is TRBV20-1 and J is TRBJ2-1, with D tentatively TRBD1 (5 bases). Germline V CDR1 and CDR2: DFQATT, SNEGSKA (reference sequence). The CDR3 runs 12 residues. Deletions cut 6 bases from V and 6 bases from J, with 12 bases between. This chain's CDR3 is CSAPRVANEQFF. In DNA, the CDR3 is TGCAGTGCCCCCAGGGTCGCCAATGAGCAGTTCTTC.

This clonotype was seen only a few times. CDR3 amino acids: CASTTGASYNEQFF. The CDR3 DNA reads as TGTGCCAGCACCACAGGGGCCTCCTACAATGAGCAGTTCTTC. The rearrangement uses TRBV9 and TRBJ2-1; 7 bases line up with TRBD1. After removal of 6 bases from V and 0 bases from J, the junction contained 3 bases not matched to a gene. The CDR3 covers 14 residues. CDR1 SGDLS and CDR2 YYNGEE come from the germline V gene.

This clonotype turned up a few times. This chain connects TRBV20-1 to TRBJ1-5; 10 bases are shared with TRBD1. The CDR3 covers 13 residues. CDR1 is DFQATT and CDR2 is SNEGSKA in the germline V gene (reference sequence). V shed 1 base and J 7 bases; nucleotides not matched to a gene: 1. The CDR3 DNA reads TGCAGTGCTAGAGGGACAGGGGGGCAGCCCCAGCATTTT. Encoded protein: CSARGTGGQPQHF.

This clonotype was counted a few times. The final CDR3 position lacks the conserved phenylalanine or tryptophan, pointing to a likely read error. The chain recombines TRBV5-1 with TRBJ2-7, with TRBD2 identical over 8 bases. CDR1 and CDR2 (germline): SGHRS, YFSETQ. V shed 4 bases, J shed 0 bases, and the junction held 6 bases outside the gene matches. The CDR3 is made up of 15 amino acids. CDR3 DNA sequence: TGCGCCAGCAGCACCACTAGCGGAAACTCCTACGAGCAGTACCTC. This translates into CASSTTSGNSYEQYL.

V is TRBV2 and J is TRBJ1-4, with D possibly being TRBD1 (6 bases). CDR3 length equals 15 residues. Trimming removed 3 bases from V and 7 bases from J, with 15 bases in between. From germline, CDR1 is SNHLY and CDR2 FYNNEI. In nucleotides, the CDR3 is TGTGCCAGCAGTGAGGTCCCGGGGGCGGGTGAAAAACTGTTTTTT. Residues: CASSEVPGAGEKLFF.

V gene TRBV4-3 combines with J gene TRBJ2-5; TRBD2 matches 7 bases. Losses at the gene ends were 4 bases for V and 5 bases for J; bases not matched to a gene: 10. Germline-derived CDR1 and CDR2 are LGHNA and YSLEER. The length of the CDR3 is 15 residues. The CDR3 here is CASSRDGQAGETQYF. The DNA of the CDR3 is TGCGCCAGCAGCCGGGATGGACAAGCGGGGGAGACCCAGTACTTC.

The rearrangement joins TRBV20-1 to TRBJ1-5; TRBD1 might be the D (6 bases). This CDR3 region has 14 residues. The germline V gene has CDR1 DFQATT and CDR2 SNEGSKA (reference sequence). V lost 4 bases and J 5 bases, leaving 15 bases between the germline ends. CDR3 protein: CSAIGGGRDQPQHF. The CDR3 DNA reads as TGCAGTGCTATCGGAGGGGGTAGGGATCAGCCCCAGCATTTT.

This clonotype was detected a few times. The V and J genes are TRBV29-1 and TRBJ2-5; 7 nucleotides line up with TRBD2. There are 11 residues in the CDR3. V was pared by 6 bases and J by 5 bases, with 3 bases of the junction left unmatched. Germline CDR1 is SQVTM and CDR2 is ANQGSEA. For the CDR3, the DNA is TGCAGCGTGAGCGGGGACGAGACCCAGTACTTC. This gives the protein CSVSGDETQYF.

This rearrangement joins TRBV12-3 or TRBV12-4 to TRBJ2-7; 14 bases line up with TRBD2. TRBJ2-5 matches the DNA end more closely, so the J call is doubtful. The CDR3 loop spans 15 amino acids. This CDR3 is CASRLGLAGGETQYF. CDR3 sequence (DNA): TGTGCCAGCAGACTCGGACTAGCGGGAGGCGAGACCCAGTACTTC.

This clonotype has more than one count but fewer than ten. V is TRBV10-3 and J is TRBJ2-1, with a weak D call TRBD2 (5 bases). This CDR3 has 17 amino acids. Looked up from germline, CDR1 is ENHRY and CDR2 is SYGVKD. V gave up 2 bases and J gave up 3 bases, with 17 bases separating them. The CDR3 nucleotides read TGTGCCATCAGTGAGGCGAGGGCTTCGAGCTTCTACAATGAGCAGTTCTTC. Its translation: CAISEARASSFYNEQFF.

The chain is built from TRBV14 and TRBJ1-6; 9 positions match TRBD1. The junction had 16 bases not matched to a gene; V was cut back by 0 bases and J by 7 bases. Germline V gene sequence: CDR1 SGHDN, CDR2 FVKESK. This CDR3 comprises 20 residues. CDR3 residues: CASSQDPRTGATEGNSPLHF. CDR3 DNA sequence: TGTGCCAGCAGCCAAGACCCCCGGACAGGGGCGACGGAAGGGAATTCACCCCTCCACTTT.

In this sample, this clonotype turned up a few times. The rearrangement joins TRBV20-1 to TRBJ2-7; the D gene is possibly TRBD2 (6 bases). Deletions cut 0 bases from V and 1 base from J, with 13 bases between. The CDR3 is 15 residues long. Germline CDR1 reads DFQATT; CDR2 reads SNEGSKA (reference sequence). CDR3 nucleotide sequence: TGCAGTGCTAGAGACCCGACTAGAAGGTCCTACGAGCAGTACTTC. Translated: CSARDPTRRSYEQYF.

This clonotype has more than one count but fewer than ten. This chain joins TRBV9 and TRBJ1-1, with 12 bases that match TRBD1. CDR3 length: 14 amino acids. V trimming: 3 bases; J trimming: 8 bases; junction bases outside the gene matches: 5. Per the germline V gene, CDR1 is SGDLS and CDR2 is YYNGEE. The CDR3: CASSAGTGGAEAFF. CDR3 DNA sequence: TGTGCCAGCAGCGCGGGGACAGGGGGCGCGGAAGCTTTCTTT.

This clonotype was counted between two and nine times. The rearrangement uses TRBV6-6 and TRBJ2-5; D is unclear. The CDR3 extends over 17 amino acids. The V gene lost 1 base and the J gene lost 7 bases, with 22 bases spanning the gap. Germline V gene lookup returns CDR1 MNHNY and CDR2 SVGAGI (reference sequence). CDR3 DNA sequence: TGTGCCAGCAGTTACTTGGTGGCAGATGACACCAAGAGGACCCAGTACTTC. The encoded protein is CASSYLVADDTKRTQYF.